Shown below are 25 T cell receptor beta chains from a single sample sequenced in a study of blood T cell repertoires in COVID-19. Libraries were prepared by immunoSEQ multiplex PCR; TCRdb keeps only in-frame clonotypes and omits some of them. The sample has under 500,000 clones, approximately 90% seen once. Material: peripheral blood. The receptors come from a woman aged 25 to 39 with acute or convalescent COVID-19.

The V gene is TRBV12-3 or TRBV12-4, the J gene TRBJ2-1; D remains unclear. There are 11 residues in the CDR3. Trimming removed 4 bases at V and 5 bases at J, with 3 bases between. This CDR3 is CASSSNNEQFF. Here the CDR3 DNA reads TGTGCCAGCAGTTCTAACAATGAGCAGTTCTTC.

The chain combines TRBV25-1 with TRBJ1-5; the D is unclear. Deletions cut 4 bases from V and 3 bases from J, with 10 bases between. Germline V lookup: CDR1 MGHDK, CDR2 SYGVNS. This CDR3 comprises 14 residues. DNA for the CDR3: TGTGCCAGCAGTGTGGCAGGTATCAATCAGCCCCAGCATTTT. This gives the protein CASSVAGINQPQHF.

The CDR3 bases are TGTGCCTGGAGTGTATCCAGGGAGGGTTCACCCCTCCACTTT. The encoded protein is CAWSVSREGSPLHF. The chain employs TRBV30 and TRBJ1-6, with TRBD1 as a possible D gene (5 bases). The CDR3 is made up of 14 amino acids. The V gene's germline CDR1 is GTSNPN and CDR2 SVGIG (reference sequence). Trimming removed 0 bases from V and 9 bases from J, with 12 bases in between. The full variable domain, its missing parts supplied by reference TRBV30 and TRBJ1-6, is SQTIHQWPATLVQPVGSPLSLECTVEGTSNPNLYWYRQAAGRGLQLLFYSVGIGQISSEVPQNLSASRPQDRQFILSSKKLLLSDSGFYLCAWSVSREGSPLHFGNGTRLTVT.

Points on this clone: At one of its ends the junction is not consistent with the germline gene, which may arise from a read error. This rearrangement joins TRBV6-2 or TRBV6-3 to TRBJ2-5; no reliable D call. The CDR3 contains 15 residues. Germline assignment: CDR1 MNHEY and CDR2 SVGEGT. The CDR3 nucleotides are TGTGCCAGCAGTTTGCCACAACAGTTCCAAGAGACCCGGTACTTC. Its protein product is CASSLPQQFQETRYF.

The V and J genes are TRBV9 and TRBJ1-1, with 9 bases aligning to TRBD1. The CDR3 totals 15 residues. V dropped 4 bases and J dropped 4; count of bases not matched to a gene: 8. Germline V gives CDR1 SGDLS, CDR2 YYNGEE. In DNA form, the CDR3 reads TGTGCCAGCAGCAAAACCGGGACAGGGATCACTGAAGCTTTCTTT. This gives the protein CASSKTGTGITEAFF.

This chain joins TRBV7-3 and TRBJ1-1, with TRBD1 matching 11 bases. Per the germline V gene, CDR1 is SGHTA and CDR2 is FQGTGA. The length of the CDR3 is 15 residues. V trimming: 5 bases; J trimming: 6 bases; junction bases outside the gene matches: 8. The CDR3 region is CASSMEPGQGAEAFF. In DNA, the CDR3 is TGTGCCAGCAGCATGGAACCGGGACAGGGGGCTGAAGCTTTCTTT.

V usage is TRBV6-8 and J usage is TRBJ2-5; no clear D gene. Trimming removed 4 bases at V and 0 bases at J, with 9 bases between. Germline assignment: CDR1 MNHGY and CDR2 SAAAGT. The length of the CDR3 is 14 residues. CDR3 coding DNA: TGTGCCAGCAGTTCCTGGCTAGACCAAGAGACCCAGTACTTC. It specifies CASSSWLDQETQYF.

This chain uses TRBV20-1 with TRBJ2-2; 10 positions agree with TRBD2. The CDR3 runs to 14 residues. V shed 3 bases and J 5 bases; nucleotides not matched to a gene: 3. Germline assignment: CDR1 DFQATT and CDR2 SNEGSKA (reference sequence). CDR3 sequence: CSASISGGTGELFF. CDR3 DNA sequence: TGCAGTGCTAGTATTAGCGGGGGGACCGGGGAGCTGTTTTTT.

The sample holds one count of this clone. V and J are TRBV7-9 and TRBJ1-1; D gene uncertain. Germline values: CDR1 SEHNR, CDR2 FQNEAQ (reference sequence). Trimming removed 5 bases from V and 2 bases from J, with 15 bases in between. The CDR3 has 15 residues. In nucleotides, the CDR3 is TGTGCCAGCAGCCCAACATGGTCCGATAACACTGAAGCTTTCTTT. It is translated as CASSPTWSDNTEAFF.

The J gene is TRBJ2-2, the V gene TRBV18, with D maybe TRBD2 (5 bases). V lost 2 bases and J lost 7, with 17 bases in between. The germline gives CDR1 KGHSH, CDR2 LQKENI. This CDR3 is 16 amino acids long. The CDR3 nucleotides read TGTGCCAGCTCACCAGCCGATTCTAGCTACCACGGGGAGCTGTTTTTT. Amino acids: CASSPADSSYHGELFF.

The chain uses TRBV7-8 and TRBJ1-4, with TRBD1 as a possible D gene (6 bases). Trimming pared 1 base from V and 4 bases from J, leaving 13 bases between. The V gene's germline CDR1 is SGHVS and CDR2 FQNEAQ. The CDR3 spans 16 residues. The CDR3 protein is CASSLVGADHNEKLFF. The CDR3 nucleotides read TGTGCCAGCAGCTTAGTGGGGGCAGACCATAATGAAAAACTGTTTTTT. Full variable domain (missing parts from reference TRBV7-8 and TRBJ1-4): GAGVSQSPRYKVAKRGQDVALRCDPISGHVSLFWYQQALGQGPEFLTYFQNEAQLDKSGLPSDRFFAERPEGSVSTLKIQRTQQEDSAVYLCASSLVGADHNEKLFFGSGTQLSVL.

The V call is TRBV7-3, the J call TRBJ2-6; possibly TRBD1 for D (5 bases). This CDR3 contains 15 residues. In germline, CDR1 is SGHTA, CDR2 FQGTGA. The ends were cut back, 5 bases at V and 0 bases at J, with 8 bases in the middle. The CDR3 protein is CASSKTASGANVLTF. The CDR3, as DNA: TGTGCCAGCAGCAAGACAGCCTCTGGGGCCAACGTCCTGACTTTC.

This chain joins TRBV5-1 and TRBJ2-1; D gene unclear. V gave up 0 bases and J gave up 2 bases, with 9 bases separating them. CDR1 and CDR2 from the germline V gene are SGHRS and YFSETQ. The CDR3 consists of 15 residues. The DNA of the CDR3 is TGCGCCAGCAGCTTGGACCAGAACGCCTACAATGAGCAGTTCTTC. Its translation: CASSLDQNAYNEQFF.

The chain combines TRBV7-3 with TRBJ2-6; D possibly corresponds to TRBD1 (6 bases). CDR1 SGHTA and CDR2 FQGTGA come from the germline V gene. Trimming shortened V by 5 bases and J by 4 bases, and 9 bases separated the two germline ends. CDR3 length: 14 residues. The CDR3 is CASSPGVGANVLTF. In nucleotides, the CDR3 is TGTGCCAGCAGCCCAGGGGTCGGGGCCAACGTCCTGACTTTC.

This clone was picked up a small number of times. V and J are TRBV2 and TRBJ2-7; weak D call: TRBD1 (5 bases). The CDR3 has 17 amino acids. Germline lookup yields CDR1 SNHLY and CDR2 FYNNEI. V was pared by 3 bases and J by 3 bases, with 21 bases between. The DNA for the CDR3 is TGTGCCAGCAGTGATGTCCAGGGTGGCGGTGCTAACTACGAGCAGTACTTC. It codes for CASSDVQGGGANYEQYF.

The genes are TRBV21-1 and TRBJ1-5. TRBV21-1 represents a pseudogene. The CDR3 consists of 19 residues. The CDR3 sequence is CASSKGRREDKDSNQPQHF. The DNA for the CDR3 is TGTGCCAGCAGCAAAGGTCGCAGGGAGGATAAGGATAGCAATCAGCCCCAGCATTTT.

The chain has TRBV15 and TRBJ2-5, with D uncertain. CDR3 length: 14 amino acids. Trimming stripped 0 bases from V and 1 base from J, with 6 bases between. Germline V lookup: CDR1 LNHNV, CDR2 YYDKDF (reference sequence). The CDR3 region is CATSRDHSQETQYF. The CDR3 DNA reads TGTGCCACCAGCAGAGACCACAGCCAAGAGACCCAGTACTTC.

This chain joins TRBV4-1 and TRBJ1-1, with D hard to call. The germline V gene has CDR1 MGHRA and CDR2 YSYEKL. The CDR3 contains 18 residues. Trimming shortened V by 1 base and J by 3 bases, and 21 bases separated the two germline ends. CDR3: CASSQVAKSLKVDTEAFF. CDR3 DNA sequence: TGCGCCAGCAGCCAAGTAGCCAAGAGTCTTAAGGTGGACACTGAAGCTTTCTTT.

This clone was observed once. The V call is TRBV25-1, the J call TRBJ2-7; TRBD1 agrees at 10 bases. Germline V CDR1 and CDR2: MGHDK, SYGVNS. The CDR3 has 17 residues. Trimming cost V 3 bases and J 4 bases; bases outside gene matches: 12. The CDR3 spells CASSDHPGQGNRYEQYF. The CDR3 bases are TGTGCCAGCAGTGACCACCCGGGACAGGGGAATCGTTACGAGCAGTACTTC.

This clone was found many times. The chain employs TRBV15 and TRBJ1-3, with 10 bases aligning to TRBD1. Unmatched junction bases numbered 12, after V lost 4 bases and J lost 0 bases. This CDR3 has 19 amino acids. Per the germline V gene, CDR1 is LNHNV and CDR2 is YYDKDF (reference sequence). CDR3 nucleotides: TGTGCCACCAGCACGATGAAAGACAGGGGGCTTAGCTCTGGAAACACCATATATTTT. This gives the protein CATSTMKDRGLSSGNTIYF.

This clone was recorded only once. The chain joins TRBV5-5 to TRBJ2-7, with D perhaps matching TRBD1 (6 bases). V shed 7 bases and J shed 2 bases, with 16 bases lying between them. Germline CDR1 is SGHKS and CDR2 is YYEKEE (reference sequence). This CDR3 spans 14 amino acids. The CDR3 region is CASGPTGPTYEQYF. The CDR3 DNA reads TGTGCCAGCGGGCCGACAGGACCCACCTACGAGCAGTACTTC.

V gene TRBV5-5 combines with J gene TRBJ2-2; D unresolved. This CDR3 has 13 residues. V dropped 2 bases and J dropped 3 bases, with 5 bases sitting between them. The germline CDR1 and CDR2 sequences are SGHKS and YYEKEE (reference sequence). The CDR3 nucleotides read TGTGCCAGCAGCTTCGCAGACACCGGGGAGCTGTTTTTT. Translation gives CASSFADTGELFF.

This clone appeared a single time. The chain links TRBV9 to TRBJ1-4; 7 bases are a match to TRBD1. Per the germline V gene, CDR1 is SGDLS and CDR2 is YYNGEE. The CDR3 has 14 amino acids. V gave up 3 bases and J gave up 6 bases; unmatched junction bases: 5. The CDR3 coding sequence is TGTGCCAGCAGCGATGGACAGGTTGATGAAAAACTGTTTTTT. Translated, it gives CASSDGQVDEKLFF.

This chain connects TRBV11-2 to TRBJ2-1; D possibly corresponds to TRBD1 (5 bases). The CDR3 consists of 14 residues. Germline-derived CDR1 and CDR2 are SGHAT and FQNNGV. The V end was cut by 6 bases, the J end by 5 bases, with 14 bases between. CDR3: CASSSQGWNNEQFF. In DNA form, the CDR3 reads TGTGCCAGCAGTTCCCAGGGCTGGAACAATGAGCAGTTCTTC.

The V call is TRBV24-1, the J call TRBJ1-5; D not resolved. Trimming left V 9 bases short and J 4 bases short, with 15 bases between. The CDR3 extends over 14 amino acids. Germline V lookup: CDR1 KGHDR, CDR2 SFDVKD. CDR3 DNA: TGTGCCACCTCGGTCGGCAGGCCGAATCAGCCCCAGCATTTT. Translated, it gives CATSVGRPNQPQHF.